Below are 10 T cell receptor beta chains sequenced from a single sample in a study of Ad26.COV2.S vaccination and SARS-CoV-2 variants. Profiled with immunoSEQ multiplex PCR; TCRdb holds only in-frame clones, not every one. This sample yields about 450,000 clones, of which 80% to 90% are seen a single time; 2.5% belongs to the top ten. Treatment of the sample: approximately 18 received Ad26.COV2.S at low or high dose, single or two shots; 5 received placebo; per-sample allocation not given. Sampling was performed 63 days after the first vaccine or placebo injection. The sample consisted of peripheral blood, taken in a trial of Ad26.COV2.S vaccine versus placebo. The source of these receptors is a person between 18 and 59 years old who received the Ad26.COV2.S COVID-19 vaccine or a placebo.

The chain joins TRBV10-3 to TRBJ2-1; 7 bases map to TRBD2. Germline V CDR1 and CDR2: ENHRY, SYGVKD. The CDR3 is 13 residues long. V was clipped by 4 bases and J by 8 bases; unmatched bases: 5. Here the CDR3 DNA reads TGTGCCATCAGTGGCCGACTAGCAGATGAGCAGTTCTTC. Translation gives CAISGRLADEQFF.

V and J are TRBV5-6 and TRBJ2-3; 14 positions match TRBD2. This CDR3 spans 18 amino acids. Germline values: CDR1 SGHDT, CDR2 YYEEEE. Trimming took 0 bases from V and 1 from J; bases not matched to a gene: 4. Written as DNA, the CDR3 is TGTGCCAGCAGCTTGGTTGAGGGACTAGCGGGGGGCACAGATACGCAGTATTTT. This sequence encodes CASSLVEGLAGGTDTQYF.

The rearrangement uses TRBV5-6 and TRBJ2-1; perhaps TRBD1 as D (6 bases). In germline, CDR1 is SGHDT, CDR2 YYEEEE. Trimming removed 4 bases at V and 4 bases at J, with 21 bases between. The CDR3 runs to 17 residues. The CDR3: CASSGGWGWGVYNEQFF. DNA of the CDR3: TGTGCCAGCAGCGGGGGCTGGGGCTGGGGAGTTTACAATGAGCAGTTCTTC.

As to this clone: A much larger clone differs from this one at a single base, so this may be a read error. This chain uses TRBV6-4 with TRBJ2-2; D remains ambiguous. In germline, CDR1 is MRHNA, CDR2 SNTAGT. The CDR3 spans 13 residues. The V gene lost 2 bases and the J gene lost 3 bases, with 4 bases spanning the gap. The CDR3 protein is CASSDGDTGELFF. In nucleotides, the CDR3 is TGTGCCAGCAGTGACGGGGACACCGGGGAGCTGTTTTTT.

CDR3 sequence (DNA): TGTGCCAGTAGTGCCCTCCGAACCGCGATGAACACTGAAGCTTTCTTT. Encoded protein: CASSALRTAMNTEAFF. The chain has TRBV19 and TRBJ1-1, with D hard to call. CDR1 and CDR2 from the germline V gene are LNHDA and SQIVND (reference sequence). V shed 5 bases and J shed 0 bases, with 16 bases lying between them. CDR3 length: 16 amino acids.

This clone was seen a single time. The rearrangement joins TRBV18 to TRBJ2-3; no reliable D call. The V and J ends lost 1 base and 0 bases respectively, with 8 bases between them. Germline V gene data show CDR1 as KGHSH and CDR2 as LQKENI. The CDR3 sequence is 15 residues long. The CDR3 protein is CASSPQRKSTDTQYF. The CDR3 bases are TGTGCCAGCTCACCACAACGGAAAAGCACAGATACGCAGTATTTT.

This chain uses TRBV19 with TRBJ2-1, with D uncertain. Trimming took off 7 bases at V and 11 bases at J, with 12 bases between the two ends. Germline-derived CDR1 and CDR2 are LNHDA and SQIVND (reference sequence). There are 11 residues in the CDR3. Here the CDR3 DNA reads TGTGCCAGTAACGGTGAAACCAAGCAGTTCTTC. Translation: CASNGETKQFF. Variable domain in full (rest from reference TRBV19 and TRBJ2-1): DGGITQSPKYLFRKEGQNVTLSCEQNLNHDAMYWYRQDPGQGLRLIYYSQIVNDFQKGDIAEGYSVSREKKESFPLTVTSAQKNPTAFYLCASNGETKQFFGPGTRLTVL.

J is TRBJ1-2 and V is TRBV27, with a possible D match to TRBD1 (6 bases). V dropped 3 bases and J dropped 4 bases, with 12 bases sitting between them. The CDR3 is made up of 14 amino acids. Germline CDR1 MNHEY, CDR2 SMNVEV (reference sequence). DNA for the CDR3: TGTGCCAGCAGTTTTACAGGGAGCGGCTATGGCTACACCTTC. Its translation: CASSFTGSGYGYTF.

J is TRBJ2-5 and V is TRBV5-1, with 9 bases that match TRBD2. The CDR3 totals 15 residues. Germline V gives CDR1 SGHRS, CDR2 YFSETQ. J lost 1 base, V lost 1 base, and 2 bases had no gene match. CDR3 DNA: TGCGCCAGCAGCTTGTATAGCGGGGGCCAAGAGACCCAGTACTTC. It translates to CASSLYSGGQETQYF.

The genes are TRBV25-1 and TRBJ2-7; D unresolved. Germline CDR1 MGHDK, CDR2 SYGVNS. This CDR3 comprises 13 residues. Trimming took off 4 bases at V and 2 bases at J, with 9 bases between the two ends. Here the CDR3 DNA reads TGTGCCAGCAGTGTTGGGCCTCCCTACGAGCAGTACTTC. Translating gives CASSVGPPYEQYF.